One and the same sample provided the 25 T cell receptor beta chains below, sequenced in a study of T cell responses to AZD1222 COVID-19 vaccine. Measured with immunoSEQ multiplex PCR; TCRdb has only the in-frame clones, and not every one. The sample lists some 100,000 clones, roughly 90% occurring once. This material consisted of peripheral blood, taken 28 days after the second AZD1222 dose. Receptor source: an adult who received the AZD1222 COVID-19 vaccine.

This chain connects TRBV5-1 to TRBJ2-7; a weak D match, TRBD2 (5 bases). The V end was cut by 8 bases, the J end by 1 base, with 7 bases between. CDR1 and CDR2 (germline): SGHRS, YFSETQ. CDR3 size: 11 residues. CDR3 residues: CASRDSYEQYF. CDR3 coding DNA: TGCGCCAGTCGGGATTCCTACGAGCAGTACTTC.

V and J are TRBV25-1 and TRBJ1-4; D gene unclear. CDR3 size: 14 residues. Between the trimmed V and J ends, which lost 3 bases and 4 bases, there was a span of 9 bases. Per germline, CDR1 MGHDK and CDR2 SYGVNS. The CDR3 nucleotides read TGTGCCAGCAGTGAGAGAAGGTTTAATGAAAAACTGTTTTTT. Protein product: CASSERRFNEKLFF.

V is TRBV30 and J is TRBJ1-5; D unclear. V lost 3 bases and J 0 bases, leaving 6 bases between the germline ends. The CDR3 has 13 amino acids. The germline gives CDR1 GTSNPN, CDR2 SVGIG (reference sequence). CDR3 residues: CAWSLYSNQPQHF. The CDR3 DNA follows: TGTGCCTGGAGCCTATATAGCAATCAGCCCCAGCATTTT.

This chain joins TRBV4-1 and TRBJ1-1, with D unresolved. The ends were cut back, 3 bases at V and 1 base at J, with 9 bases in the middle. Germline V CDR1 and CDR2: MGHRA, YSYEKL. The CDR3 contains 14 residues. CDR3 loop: CASSHPVKNTEAFF. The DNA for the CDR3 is TGCGCCAGCAGCCATCCAGTTAAGAACACTGAAGCTTTCTTT.

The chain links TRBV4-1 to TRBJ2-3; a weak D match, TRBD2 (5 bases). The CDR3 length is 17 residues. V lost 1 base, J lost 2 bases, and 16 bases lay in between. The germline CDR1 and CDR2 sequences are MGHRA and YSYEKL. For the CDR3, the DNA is TGCGCCAGCAGCCAAGCGGGGTCTCACCGGGACACAGATACGCAGTATTTT. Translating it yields CASSQAGSHRDTDTQYF.

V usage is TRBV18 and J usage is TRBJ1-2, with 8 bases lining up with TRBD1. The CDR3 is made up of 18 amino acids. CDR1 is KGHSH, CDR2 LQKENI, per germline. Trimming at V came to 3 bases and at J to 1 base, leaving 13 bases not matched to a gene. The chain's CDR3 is CASSPFGNTGGSNYGYTF. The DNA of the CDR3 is TGTGCCAGCTCACCCTTCGGTAATACAGGGGGGAGTAACTATGGCTACACCTTC.

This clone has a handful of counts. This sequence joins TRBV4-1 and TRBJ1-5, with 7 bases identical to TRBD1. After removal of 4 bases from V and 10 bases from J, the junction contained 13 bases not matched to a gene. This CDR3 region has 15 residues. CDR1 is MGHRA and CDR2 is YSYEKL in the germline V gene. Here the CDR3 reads CASSRERTGSFPQHF. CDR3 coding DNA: TGCGCCAGCAGCCGGGAAAGGACAGGATCTTTTCCCCAGCATTTT.

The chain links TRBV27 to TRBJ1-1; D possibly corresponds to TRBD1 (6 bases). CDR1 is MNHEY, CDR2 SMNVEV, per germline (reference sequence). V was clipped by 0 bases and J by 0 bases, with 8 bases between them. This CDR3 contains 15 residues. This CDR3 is CASSLSQGMNTEAFF. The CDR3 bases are TGTGCCAGCAGTTTATCACAGGGTATGAACACTGAAGCTTTCTTT.

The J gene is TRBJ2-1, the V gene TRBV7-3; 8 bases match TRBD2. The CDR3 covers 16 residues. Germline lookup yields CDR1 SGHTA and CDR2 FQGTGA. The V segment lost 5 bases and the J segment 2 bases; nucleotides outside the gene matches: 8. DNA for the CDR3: TGTGCCAGCAGCCCAATAGCGGGATTGACCTACAATGAGCAGTTCTTC. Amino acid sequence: CASSPIAGLTYNEQFF. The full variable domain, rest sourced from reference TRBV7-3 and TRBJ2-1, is GAGVSQTPSNKVTEKGKYVELRCDPISGHTALYWYRQSLGQGPEFLIYFQGTGAADDSGLPNDRFFAVRPEGSVSTLKIQRTERGDSAVYLCASSPIAGLTYNEQFFGPGTRLTVL.

The CDR3 DNA sequence: TGTGCCAGCAGCCAAGTCAGGGGTGGGAGGAACACTGAAGCTTTCTTT. Protein product: CASSQVRGGRNTEAFF. V gene TRBV14 combines with J gene TRBJ1-1; D may be TRBD1 (6 bases). Trimming removed 1 base from V and 1 base from J, with 13 bases in between. The CDR3 sequence is 16 residues long. The germline V gene has CDR1 SGHDN and CDR2 FVKESK. The full variable domain, its missing parts supplied by reference TRBV14 and TRBJ1-1, is EAGVTQFPSHSVIEKGQTVTLRCDPISGHDNLYWYRRVMGKEIKFLLHFVKESKQDESGMPNNRFLAERTGGTYSTLKVQPAELEDSGVYFCASSQVRGGRNTEAFFGQGTRLTVV.

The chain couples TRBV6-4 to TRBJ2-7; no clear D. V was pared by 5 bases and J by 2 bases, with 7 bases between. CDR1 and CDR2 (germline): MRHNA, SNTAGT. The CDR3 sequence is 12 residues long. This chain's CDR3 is CASSLGTYEQYF. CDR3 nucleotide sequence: TGTGCCAGCAGTCTGGGAACCTACGAGCAGTACTTC.

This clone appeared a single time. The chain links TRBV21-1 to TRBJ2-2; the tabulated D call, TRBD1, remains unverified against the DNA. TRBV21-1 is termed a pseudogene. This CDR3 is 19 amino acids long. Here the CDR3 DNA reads TGTGCCAGCAGCAAAGTCAGAGGACAGGTCAATGGGGCCGGCGGGGAGCTGTTTTTT. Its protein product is CASSKVRGQVNGAGGELFF.

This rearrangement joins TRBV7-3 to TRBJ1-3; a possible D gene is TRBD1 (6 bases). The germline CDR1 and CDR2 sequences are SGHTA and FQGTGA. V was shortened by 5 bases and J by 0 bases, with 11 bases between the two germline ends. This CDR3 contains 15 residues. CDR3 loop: CASSPTGHSGNTIYF. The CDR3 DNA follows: TGTGCCAGCAGCCCGACAGGACACTCTGGAAACACCATATATTTT.

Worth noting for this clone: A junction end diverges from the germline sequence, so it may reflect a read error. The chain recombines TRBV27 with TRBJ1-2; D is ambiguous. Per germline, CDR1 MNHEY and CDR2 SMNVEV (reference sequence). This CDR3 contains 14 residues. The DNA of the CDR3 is TGTGCCAGCAGTCCAATTGCGGACGGCAATTCAAGGAACTTC. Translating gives CASSPIADGNSRNF.

CDR3 in amino acids: CASSVVRGGANTEAFF. The CDR3 DNA reads TGTGCCAGCAGCGTAGTTCGAGGGGGGGCTAACACTGAAGCTTTCTTT. The chain recombines TRBV9 with TRBJ1-1, with a tentative D call TRBD1 (6 bases). Germline lookup yields CDR1 SGDLS and CDR2 YYNGEE. This CDR3 is 16 amino acids long. Deletions cut 0 bases from V and 2 bases from J, with 14 bases between.

The CDR3 loop reads CASSPGGTNPGEQYF. The CDR3 DNA follows: TGTGCCAGCAGTCCAGGGGGGACAAACCCTGGGGAGCAGTACTTC. The chain carries TRBV28 and TRBJ2-7, with D possibly TRBD1 on 7 matching bases. V gave up 5 bases and J gave up 7 bases, with 21 bases separating them. From germline, CDR1 is MDHEN and CDR2 SYDVKM. This CDR3 comprises 15 residues.

The CDR3 DNA reads as TGTGCCAGCAGTGAGGCAGGGGGTGCCACCCTAGGCTACACCTTC. It encodes CASSEAGGATLGYTF. The chain has TRBV6-1 and TRBJ1-2, with 7 bases identical to TRBD1. The V gene end was trimmed by 3 bases and the J gene end by 8 bases; junction bases not matched to a gene: 12. CDR1 is MNHNS and CDR2 is SASEGT in the germline V gene. The CDR3 has 15 residues.

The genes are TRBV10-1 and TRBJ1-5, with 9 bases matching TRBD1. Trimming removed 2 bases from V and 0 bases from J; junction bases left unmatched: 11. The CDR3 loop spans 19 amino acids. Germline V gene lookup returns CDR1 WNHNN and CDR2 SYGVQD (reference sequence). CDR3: CASSEPRDRVSGSNQPQHF. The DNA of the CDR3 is TGCGCCAGCAGTGAGCCCCGGGACAGGGTCTCGGGTAGCAATCAGCCCCAGCATTTT.

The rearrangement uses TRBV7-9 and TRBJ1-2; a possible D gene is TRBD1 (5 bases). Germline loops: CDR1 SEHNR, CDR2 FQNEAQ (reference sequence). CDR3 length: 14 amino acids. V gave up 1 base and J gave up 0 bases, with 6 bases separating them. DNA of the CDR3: TGTGCCAGCAGCTTAGTAGGGGCTAACTATGGCTACACCTTC. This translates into CASSLVGANYGYTF.

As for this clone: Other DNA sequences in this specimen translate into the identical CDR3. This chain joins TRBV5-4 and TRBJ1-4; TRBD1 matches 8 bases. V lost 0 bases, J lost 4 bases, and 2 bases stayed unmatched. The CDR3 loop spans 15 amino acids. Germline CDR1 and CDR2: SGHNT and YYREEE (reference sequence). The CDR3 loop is CASSLGGQGNEKLFF. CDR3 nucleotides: TGTGCCAGCAGCTTGGGAGGACAGGGTAATGAAAAACTGTTTTTT.

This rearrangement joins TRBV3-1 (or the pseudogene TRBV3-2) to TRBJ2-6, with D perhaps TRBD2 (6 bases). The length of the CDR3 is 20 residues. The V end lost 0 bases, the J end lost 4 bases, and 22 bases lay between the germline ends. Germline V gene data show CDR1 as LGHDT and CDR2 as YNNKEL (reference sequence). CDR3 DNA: TGTGCCAGCAGCCAAGACGCTGCGGGCCAGGGAGGCTCCGGGGCCAACGTCCTGACTTTC. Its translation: CASSQDAAGQGGSGANVLTF.

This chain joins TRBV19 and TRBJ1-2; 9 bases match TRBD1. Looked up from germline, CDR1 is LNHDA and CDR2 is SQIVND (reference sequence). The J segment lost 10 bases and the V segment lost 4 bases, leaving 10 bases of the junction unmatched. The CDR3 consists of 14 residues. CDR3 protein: CASSTGQGTFDYTF. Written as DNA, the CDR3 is TGTGCCAGTAGTACCGGACAGGGGACCTTTGACTACACCTTC.

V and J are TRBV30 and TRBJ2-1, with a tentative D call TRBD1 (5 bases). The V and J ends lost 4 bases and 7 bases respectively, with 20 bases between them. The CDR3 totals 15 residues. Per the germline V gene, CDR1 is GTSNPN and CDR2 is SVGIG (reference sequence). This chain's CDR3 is CAWTPQVLVGNEQFF. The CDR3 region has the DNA TGTGCCTGGACCCCACAGGTTCTCGTGGGGAATGAGCAGTTCTTC.

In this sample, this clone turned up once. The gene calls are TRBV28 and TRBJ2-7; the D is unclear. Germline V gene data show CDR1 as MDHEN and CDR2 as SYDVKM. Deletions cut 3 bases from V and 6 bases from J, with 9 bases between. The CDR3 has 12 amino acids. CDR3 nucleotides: TGTGCCAGCAGTTTCGGATTCGGCGAGCAGTACTTC. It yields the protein CASSFGFGEQYF.

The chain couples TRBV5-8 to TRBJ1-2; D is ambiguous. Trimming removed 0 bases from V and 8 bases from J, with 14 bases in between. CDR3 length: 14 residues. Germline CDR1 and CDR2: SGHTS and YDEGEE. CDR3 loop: CASSLGADAGGYTF. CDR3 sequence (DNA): TGTGCCAGCAGCTTGGGAGCGGACGCGGGAGGCTACACCTTC.